This T cell receptor (beta chain) was documented in a study of cytomegalovirus exposure and HLA in healthy donors. Study information: Samples from HLA-typed donors yielded some 85 million unique TCRs in an early data release. The Caucasian-associated ancestry cluster contained 75% to 85% of the approximately 390 genotyped donors. Findings and limits, study-wide: Immune exposure information available was restricted to CMV serostatus. Highest at DRB1 and lowest at HLA-C, TCR association rates differed among HLA loci in a later analysis.

Trimming cost V 0 bases and J 3 bases, with 15 bases left between them. The CDR3 spans 16 residues. Looked up from germline, CDR1 is SGDLS and CDR2 is YYNGEE. The PCR used 60 Vbeta and 13 Jbeta primers. The method was immunoSEQ multiplex PCR; TCRdb's version includes in-frame clones alone and lacks a portion of them. The repertoire holds about 180,000 clones, with over 65% as singletons. About this clone itself: Its antigen is currently unknown.

The chain couples TRBV9 to TRBJ1-1, with D tentatively TRBD1 (6 bases). Sequencing was performed on PBMCs. This clonotype was obtained from an older woman in good health and CMV-seropositive. The CDR3 DNA sequence: TGTGCCAGCAGCGTAGCTGCGGGGGCTGGGTACACTGAAGCTTTCTTT. It specifies CASSVAAGAGYTEAFF.